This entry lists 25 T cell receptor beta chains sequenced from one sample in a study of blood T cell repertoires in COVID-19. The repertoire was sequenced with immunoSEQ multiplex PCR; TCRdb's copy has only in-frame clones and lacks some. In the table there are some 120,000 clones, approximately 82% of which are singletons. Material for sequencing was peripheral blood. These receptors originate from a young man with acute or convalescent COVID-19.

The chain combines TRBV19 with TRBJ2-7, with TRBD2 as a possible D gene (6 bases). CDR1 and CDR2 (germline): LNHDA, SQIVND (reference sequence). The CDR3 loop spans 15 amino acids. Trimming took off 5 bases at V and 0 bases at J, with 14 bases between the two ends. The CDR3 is CASSPSFGSSYEQYV. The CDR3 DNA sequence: TGTGCCAGTAGTCCCTCCTTCGGGAGCTCCTACGAGCAGTACGTC.

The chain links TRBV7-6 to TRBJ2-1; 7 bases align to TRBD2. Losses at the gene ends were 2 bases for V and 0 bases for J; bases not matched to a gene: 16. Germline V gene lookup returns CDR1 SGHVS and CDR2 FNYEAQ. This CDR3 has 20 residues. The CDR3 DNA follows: TGTGCCAGCAGCTTATATCGAAAACAGCGGGGAGTCTACTCCTACAATGAGCAGTTCTTC. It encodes CASSLYRKQRGVYSYNEQFF.

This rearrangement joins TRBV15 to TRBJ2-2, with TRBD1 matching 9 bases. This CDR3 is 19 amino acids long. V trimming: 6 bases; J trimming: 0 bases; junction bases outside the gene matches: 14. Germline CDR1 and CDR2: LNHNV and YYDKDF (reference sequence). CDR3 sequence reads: CATRPRRGRQGANTGELFF. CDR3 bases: TGTGCCACCAGGCCGAGGAGGGGTCGACAGGGGGCGAACACCGGGGAGCTGTTTTTT. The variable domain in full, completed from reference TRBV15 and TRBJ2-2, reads DAMVIQNPRYQVTQFGKPVTLSCSQTLNHNVMYWYQQKSSQAPKLLFHYYDKDFNNEADTPDNFQSRRPNTSFCFLDIRSPGLGDTAMYLCATRPRRGRQGANTGELFFGEGSRLTVL.

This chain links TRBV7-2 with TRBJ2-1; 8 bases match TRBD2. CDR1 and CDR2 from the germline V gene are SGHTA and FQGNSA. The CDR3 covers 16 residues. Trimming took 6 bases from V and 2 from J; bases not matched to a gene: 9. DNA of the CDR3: TGTGCCAGCAGGGAGGGACTAGACGGCACCTACAATGAGCAGTTCTTC. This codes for CASREGLDGTYNEQFF.

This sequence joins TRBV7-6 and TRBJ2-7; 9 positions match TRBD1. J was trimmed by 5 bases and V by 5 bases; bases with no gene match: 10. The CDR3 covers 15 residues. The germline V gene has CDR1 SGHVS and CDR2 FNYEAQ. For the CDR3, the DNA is TGTGCCAGCAGCCCCGGTGGACAGGGGAGGCACGAGCAGTACTTC. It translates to CASSPGGQGRHEQYF.

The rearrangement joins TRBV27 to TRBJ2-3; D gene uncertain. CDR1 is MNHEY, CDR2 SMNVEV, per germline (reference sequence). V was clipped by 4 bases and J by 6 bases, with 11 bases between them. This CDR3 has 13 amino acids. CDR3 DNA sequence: TGTGCCAGCAGTTCCGGGTTCAAGGATACGCAGTATTTT. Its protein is CASSSGFKDTQYF.

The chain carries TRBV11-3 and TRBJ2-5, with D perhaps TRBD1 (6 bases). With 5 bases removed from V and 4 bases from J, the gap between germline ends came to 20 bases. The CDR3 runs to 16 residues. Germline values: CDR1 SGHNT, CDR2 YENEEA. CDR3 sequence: CASSPTTGPSGETQYF. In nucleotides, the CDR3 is TGTGCCAGCAGCCCGACTACAGGGCCCTCGGGAGAGACCCAGTACTTC. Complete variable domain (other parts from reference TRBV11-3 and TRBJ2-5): EAGVVQSPRYKIIEKKQPVAFWCNPISGHNTLYWYLQNLGQGPELLIRYENEEAVDDSQLPKDRFSAERLKGVDSTLKIQPAELGDSAVYLCASSPTTGPSGETQYFGPGTRLLVL.

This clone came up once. For the CDR3, the DNA is TGTGCCAGCAGCTGGGGACAGGGAAGGGCAGATACGCAGTATTTT. Its translation: CASSWGQGRADTQYF. This chain connects TRBV7-9 to TRBJ2-3; 9 positions match TRBD1. With 4 bases clipped from V and 4 bases from J, the junction kept 6 bases outside the gene matches. The CDR3 has 15 residues. Germline CDR1 and CDR2: SEHNR and FQNEAQ (reference sequence).

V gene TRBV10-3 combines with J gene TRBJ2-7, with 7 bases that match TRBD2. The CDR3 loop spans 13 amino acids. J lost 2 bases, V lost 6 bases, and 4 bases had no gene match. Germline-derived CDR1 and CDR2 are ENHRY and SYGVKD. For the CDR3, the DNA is TGTGCCATCAGAAGGGAGGGAGCCTACGAGCAGTACTTC. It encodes CAIRREGAYEQYF.

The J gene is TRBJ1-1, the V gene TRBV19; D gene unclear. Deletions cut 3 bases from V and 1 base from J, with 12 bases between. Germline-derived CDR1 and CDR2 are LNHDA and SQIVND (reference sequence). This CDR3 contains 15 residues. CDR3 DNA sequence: TGTGCCAGTAGTATCCCGCCGGCAGGGAACACTGAAGCTTTCTTT. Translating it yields CASSIPPAGNTEAFF.

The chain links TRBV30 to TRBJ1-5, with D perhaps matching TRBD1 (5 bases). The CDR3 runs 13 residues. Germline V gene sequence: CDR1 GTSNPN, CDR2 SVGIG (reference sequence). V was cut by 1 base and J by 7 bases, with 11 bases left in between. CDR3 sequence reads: CAWSGGRGQPQHF. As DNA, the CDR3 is TGTGCCTGGAGTGGTGGTAGGGGACAGCCCCAGCATTTT.

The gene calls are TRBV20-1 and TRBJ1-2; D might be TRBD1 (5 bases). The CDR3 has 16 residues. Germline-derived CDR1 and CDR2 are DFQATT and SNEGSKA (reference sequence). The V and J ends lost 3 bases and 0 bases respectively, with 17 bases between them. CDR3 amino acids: CSASGRVLNTNYGYTF. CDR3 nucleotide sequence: TGCAGTGCTAGTGGCAGGGTCCTTAACACTAACTATGGCTACACCTTC.

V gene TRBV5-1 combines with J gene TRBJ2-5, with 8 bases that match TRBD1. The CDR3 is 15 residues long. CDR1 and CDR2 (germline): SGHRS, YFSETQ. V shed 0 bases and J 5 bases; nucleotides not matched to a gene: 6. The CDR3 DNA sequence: TGCGCCAGCAGCTTGGCCGGACAGGGTATGGAGACCCAGTACTTC. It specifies CASSLAGQGMETQYF. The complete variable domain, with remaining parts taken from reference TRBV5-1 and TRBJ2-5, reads KAGVTQTPRYLIKTRGQQVTLSCSPISGHRSVSWYQQTPGQGLQFLFEYFSETQRNKGNFPGRFSGRQFSNSRSEMNVSTLELGDSALYLCASSLAGQGMETQYFGPGTRLLVL.

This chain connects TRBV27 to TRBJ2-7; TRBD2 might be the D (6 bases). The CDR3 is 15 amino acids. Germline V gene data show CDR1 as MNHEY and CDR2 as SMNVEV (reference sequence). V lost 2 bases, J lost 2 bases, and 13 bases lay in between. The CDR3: CASSLERVPTYEQYF. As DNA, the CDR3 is TGTGCCAGCAGTTTAGAGCGGGTACCGACCTACGAGCAGTACTTC.

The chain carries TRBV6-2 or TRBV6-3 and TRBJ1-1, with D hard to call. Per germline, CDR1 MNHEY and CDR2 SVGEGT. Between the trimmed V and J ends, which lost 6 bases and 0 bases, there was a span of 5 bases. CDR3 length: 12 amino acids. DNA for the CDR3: TGTGCCAGCAGCTTAATGAACACTGAAGCTTTCTTT. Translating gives CASSLMNTEAFF.

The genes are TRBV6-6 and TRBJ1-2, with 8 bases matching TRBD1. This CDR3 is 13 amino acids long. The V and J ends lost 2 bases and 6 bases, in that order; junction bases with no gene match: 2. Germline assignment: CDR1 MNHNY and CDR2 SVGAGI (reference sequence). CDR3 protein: CASSYPGGNGYTF. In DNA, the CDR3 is TGTGCCAGCAGTTACCCAGGGGGCAATGGCTACACCTTC.

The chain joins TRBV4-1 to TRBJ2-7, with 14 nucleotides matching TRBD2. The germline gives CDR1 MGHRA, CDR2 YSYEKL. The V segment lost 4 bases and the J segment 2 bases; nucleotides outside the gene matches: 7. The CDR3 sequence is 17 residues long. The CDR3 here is CASSPTGTSGGAYEQYF. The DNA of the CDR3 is TGCGCCAGCAGCCCTACCGGGACTAGCGGGGGAGCCTACGAGCAGTACTTC.

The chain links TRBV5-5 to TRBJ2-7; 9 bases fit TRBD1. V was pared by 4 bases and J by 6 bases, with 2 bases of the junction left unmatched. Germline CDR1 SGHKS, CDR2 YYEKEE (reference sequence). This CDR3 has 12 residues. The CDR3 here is CASSLDRGEQYV. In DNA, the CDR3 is TGTGCCAGCAGCCTGGACAGGGGCGAGCAGTACGTC.

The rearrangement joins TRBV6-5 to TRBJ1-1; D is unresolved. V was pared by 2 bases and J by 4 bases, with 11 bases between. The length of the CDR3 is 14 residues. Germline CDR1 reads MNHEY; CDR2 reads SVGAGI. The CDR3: CASSYREASTEAFF. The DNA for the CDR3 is TGTGCCAGCAGTTACAGGGAGGCTAGCACTGAAGCTTTCTTT.

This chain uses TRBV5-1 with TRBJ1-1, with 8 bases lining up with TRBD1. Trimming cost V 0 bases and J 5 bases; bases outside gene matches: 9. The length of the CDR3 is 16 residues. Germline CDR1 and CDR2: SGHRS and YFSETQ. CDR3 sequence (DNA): TGCGCCAGCAGCTTGGAGCGACAGGGGTCGGGGACTGAAGCTTTCTTT. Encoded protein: CASSLERQGSGTEAFF.

Written as DNA, the CDR3 is TGTGCCAGCAGCAAAAACCTCCGGGACAGGGTCGCAACTAATGAAAAACTGTTTTTT. It codes for CASSKNLRDRVATNEKLFF. The chain employs TRBV21-1 and TRBJ1-4; TRBD1, the table's D call, lacks a check against the DNA. TRBV21-1 is recorded as a pseudogene. The CDR3 sequence is 19 residues long.

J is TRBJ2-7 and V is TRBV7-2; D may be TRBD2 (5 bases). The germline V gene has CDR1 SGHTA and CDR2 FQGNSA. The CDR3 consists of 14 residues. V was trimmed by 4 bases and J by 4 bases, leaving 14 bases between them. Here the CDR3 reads CASSSRPGTYEQYF. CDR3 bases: TGTGCCAGCAGCTCCCGGCCGGGAACGTACGAGCAGTACTTC.

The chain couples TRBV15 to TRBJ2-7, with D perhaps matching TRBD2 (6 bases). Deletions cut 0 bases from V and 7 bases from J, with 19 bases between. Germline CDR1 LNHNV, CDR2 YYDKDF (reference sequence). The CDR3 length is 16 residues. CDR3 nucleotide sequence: TGTGCCACCAGCAGAGATGGGGGGTCTCTCTCGGGAGAGCAGTACGTC. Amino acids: CATSRDGGSLSGEQYV.

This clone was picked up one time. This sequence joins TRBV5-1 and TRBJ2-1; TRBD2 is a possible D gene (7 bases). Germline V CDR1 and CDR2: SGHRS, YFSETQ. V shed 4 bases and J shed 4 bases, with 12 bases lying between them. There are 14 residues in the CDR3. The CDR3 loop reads CASSKEGGYNEQFF. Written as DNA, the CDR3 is TGCGCCAGCAGCAAAGAGGGGGGGTACAATGAGCAGTTCTTC.

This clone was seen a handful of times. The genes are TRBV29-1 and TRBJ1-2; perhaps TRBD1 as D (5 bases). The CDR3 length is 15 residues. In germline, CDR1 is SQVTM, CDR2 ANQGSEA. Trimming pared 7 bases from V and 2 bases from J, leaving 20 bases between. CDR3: CSAQTERYSNYGYTF. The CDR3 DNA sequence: TGCAGCGCCCAGACAGAACGATATTCGAACTATGGCTACACCTTC.